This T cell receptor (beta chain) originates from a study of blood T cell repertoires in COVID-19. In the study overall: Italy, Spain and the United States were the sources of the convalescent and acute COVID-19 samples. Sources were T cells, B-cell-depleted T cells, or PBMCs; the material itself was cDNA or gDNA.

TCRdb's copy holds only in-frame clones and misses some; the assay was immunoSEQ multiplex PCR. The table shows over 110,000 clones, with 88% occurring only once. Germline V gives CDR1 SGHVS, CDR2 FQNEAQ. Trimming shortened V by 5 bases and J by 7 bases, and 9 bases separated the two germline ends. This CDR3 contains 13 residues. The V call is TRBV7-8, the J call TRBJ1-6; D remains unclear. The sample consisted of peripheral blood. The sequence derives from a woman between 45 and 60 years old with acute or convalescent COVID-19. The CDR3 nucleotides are TGTGCCAGCAGCCCTTACAAGAATTCACCCCTCCACTTT. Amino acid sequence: CASSPYKNSPLHF. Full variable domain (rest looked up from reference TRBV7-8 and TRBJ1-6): GAGVSQSPRYKVAKRGQDVALRCDPISGHVSLFWYQQALGQGPEFLTYFQNEAQLDKSGLPSDRFFAERPEGSVSTLKIQRTQQEDSAVYLCASSPYKNSPLHFGNGTRLTVT.